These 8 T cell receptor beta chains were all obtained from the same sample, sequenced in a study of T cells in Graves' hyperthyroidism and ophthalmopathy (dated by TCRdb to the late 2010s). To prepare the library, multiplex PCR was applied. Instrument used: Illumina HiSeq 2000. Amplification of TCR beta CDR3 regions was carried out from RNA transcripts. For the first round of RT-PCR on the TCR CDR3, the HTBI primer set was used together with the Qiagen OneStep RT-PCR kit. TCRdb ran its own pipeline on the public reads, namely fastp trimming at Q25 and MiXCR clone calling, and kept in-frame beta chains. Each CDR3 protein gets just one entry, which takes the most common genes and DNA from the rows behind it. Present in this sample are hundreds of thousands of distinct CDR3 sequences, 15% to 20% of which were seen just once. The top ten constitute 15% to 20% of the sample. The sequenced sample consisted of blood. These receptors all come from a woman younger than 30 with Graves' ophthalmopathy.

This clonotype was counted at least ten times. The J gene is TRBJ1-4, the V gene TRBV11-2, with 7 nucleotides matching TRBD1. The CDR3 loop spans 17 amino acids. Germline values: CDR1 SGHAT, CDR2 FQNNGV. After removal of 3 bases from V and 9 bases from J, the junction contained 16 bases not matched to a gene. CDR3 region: CASSLVLQGQATKKLFF. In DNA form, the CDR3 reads TGTGCCAGCAGCTTGGTTTTACAGGGGCAGGCTACCAAAAAACTGTTTTTT.

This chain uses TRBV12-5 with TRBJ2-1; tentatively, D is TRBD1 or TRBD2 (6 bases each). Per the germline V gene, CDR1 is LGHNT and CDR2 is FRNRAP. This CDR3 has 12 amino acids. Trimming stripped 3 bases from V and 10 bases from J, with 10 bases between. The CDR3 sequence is CASGFGGPEQFF. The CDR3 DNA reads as TGTGCTAGTGGTTTTGGGGGGCCGGAGCAGTTCTTC.

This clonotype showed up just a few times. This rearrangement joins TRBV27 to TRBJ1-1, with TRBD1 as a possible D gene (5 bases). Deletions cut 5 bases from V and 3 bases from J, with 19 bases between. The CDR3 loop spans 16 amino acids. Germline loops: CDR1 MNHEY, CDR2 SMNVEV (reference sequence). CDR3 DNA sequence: TGTGCCAGCAGTCCAGGGAGGGGAAGGCCGTACACTGAAGCTTTCTTT. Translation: CASSPGRGRPYTEAFF.

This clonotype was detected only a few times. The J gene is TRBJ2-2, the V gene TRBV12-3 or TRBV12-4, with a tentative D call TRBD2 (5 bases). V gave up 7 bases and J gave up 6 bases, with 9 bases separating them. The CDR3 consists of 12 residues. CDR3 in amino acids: CASTPEAGELFF. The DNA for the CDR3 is TGTGCCAGCACTCCGGAGGCCGGGGAGCTGTTTTTT.

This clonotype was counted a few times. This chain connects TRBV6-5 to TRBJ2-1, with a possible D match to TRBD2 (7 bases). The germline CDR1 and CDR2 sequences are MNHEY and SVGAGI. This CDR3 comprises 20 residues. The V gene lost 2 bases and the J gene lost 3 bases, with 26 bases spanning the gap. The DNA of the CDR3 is TGTGCCAGCAGTTACCGCCTCAAGGGCTTGGGGGGGGGCCACTACAATGAGCAGTTCTTC. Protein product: CASSYRLKGLGGGHYNEQFF.

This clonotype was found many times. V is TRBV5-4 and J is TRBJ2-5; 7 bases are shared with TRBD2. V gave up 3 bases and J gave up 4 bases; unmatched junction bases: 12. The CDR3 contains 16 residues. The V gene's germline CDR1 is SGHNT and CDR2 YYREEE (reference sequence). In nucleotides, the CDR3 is TGTGCCAGCAGCTCCATGTGGGGGGAGGGCGGAGAGACCCAGTACTTC. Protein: CASSSMWGEGGETQYF.

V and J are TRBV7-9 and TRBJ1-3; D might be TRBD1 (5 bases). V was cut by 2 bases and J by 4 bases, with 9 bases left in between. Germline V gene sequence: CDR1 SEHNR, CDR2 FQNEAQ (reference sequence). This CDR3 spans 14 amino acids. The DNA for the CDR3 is TGTGCCAGCAGCTTATCGGCAGGGGGAAACACCATATATTTT. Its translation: CASSLSAGGNTIYF.

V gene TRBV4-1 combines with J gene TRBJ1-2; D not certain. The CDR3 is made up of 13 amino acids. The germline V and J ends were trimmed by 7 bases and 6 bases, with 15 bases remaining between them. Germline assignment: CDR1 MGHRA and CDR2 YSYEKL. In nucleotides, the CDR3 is TGCGCCAGCAAGGCTGTCAGTGAAGATGGCTACACCTTC. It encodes CASKAVSEDGYTF.